This entry lists 15 T cell receptor beta chains sequenced from one sample in a study of T cell responses to AZD1222 COVID-19 vaccine. Here immunoSEQ multiplex PCR was the method, and the copy in TCRdb shows in-frame clones only, minus some. Seen here are 55,000 to 85,000 clones, 80% to 85% observed once, and the top ten hold 9.8%. This specimen was peripheral blood, taken on day 0 of AZD1222 vaccination. The origin of the receptors is an adult in good health.

The rearrangement uses TRBV30 and TRBJ2-2; TRBD1 is a possible D gene (6 bases). The CDR3 contains 14 residues. Germline CDR1 GTSNPN, CDR2 SVGIG (reference sequence). V was shortened by 4 bases and J by 1 base, with 10 bases between the two germline ends. DNA of the CDR3: TGTGCCTGGAAAGGGGGTGTGAACACCGGGGAGCTGTTTTTT. It specifies CAWKGGVNTGELFF. Full variable domain (rest looked up from reference TRBV30 and TRBJ2-2): SQTIHQWPATLVQPVGSPLSLECTVEGTSNPNLYWYRQAAGRGLQLLFYSVGIGQISSEVPQNLSASRPQDRQFILSSKKLLLSDSGFYLCAWKGGVNTGELFFGEGSRLTVL.

As concerns this clone: Distinct nucleotide sequences in the sample also encode this CDR3. This rearrangement joins TRBV12-3 or TRBV12-4 to TRBJ2-7; D not certain. The ends were cut back, 6 bases at V and 1 base at J, with 7 bases in the middle. The CDR3 covers 12 residues. The CDR3 spells CASSLLSYEQYF. Written as DNA, the CDR3 is TGTGCCAGCAGCCTGTTATCCTACGAGCAGTACTTC.

V usage is TRBV3-1 (or the pseudogene TRBV3-2) and J usage is TRBJ2-2, with 9 positions matching TRBD2. V shed 4 bases, J shed 6 bases, and the junction held 12 bases outside the gene matches. Germline loops: CDR1 LGHDT, CDR2 YNNKEL (reference sequence). The CDR3 runs 17 residues. The CDR3 DNA sequence: TGTGCCAGCAGCCGTTCGAGCGGGGGGAGGTTCCCCGGGGAGCTGTTTTTT. Amino acid sequence: CASSRSSGGRFPGELFF.

CDR3 bases: TGTGCCAGCAGTTGGTTGGGGGGTGGTAATGAAAAACTGTTTTTT. As protein: CASSWLGGGNEKLFF. V is TRBV7-2 and J is TRBJ1-4, with a tentative D call TRBD1 (5 bases). Looked up from germline, CDR1 is SGHTA and CDR2 is FQGNSA. The V end was cut by 6 bases, the J end by 4 bases, with 15 bases between. The CDR3 spans 15 residues.

The CDR3 loop is CASASGAGGFDEQFF. CDR3 in DNA: TGTGCCAGCGCCTCGGGGGCGGGGGGCTTCGATGAGCAGTTCTTC. The chain uses TRBV9 and TRBJ2-1; 8 bases line up with TRBD2. J was trimmed by 8 bases and V by 7 bases; bases with no gene match: 14. CDR3 length: 15 residues. The germline CDR1 and CDR2 sequences are SGDLS and YYNGEE. Drawing the rest from reference TRBV9 and TRBJ2-1, the complete variable domain is DSGVTQTPKHLITATGQRVTLRCSPRSGDLSVYWYQQSLDQGLQFLIQYYNGEERAKGNILERFSAQQFPDLHSELNLSSLELGDSALYFCASASGAGGFDEQFFGPGTRLTVL.

V is TRBV5-1 and J is TRBJ2-3; TRBD2 matches at 10 bases. The V segment lost 4 bases and the J segment 1 base; nucleotides outside the gene matches: 12. Germline V CDR1 and CDR2: SGHRS, YFSETQ. This CDR3 has 18 amino acids. CDR3 bases: TGCGCCAGCAGCCGGACTAGCGGAGTTCAAGCGGGCACAGATACGCAGTATTTT. It yields the protein CASSRTSGVQAGTDTQYF.

This clone came up a few times. The chain couples TRBV7-2 to TRBJ2-1; possible D gene TRBD1, 6 bases. V lost 1 base and J lost 7, with 23 bases in between. Per germline, CDR1 SGHTA and CDR2 FQGNSA. This CDR3 is built from 18 residues. The CDR3 loop reads CASSLDGGIGRGRNEQFF. CDR3 sequence (DNA): TGTGCCAGCAGCTTAGATGGCGGTATAGGCAGGGGTCGTAATGAGCAGTTCTTC. Complete variable domain (other parts from reference TRBV7-2 and TRBJ2-1): GAGVSQSPSNKVTEKGKDVELRCDPISGHTALYWYRQSLGQGLEFLIYFQGNSAPDKSGLPSDRFSAERTGGSVSTLTIQRTQQEDSAVYLCASSLDGGIGRGRNEQFFGPGTRLTVL.

The chain uses TRBV6-2 or TRBV6-3 and TRBJ2-3; 8 bases align to TRBD2. V gave up 4 bases and J gave up 3 bases; unmatched junction bases: 6. The CDR3 loop spans 15 amino acids. CDR1 MNHEY and CDR2 SVGEGT come from the germline V gene. The CDR3 DNA reads TGTGCCAGCAGTTCGGAGCGGGGGACTACAGATACGCAGTATTTT. Protein sequence: CASSSERGTTDTQYF.

The J gene is TRBJ1-6, the V gene TRBV28; tentative D call: TRBD1 (5 bases). Deletions cut 2 bases from V and 0 bases from J, with 14 bases between. Germline assignment: CDR1 MDHEN and CDR2 SYDVKM. The CDR3 is 18 residues long. CDR3 DNA sequence: TGTGCCAGCAGTTTAGGCGGGGCCCTAAGCTCCTATAATTCACCCCTCCACTTT. This encodes CASSLGGALSSYNSPLHF.

V is TRBV12-2 and J is TRBJ1-3. TRBV12-2 is described as a pseudogene. The CDR3 is 17 amino acids. The CDR3 region has the DNA TGTGCAAGTCGCTTCCCACCCCCGGACCAGTCCGGAAACACCATATATTTT. Translated, it gives CASRFPPPDQSGNTIYF.

The CDR3 region is CASSFGNEAFF. The CDR3 region has the DNA TGTGCCAGCAGCTTTGGGAATGAAGCTTTCTTT. The chain links TRBV7-9 to TRBJ1-1, with D unresolved. From germline, CDR1 is SEHNR and CDR2 FQNEAQ (reference sequence). The CDR3 has 11 amino acids. V was pared by 3 bases and J by 7 bases, with 6 bases between.

The gene calls are TRBV21-1 and TRBJ2-7; the table's D call, TRBD1, has no DNA check behind it. TRBV21-1 is a pseudogene segment. The CDR3 has 16 residues. The DNA of the CDR3 is TGTGCCAGCAGCACAGGGACAGCGAGGATAACCTACGAGCAGTACTTC. Protein sequence: CASSTGTARITYEQYF.

V usage is TRBV6-6 and J usage is TRBJ2-2; D assignment may be TRBD1 or TRBD2 (7 bases each). V dropped 2 bases and J dropped 7 bases, with 17 bases sitting between them. The CDR3 contains 16 residues. Per the germline V gene, CDR1 is MNHNY and CDR2 is SVGAGI (reference sequence). The chain's CDR3 is CASSYRQGGDGGELFF. The DNA for the CDR3 is TGTGCCAGCAGTTACAGACAGGGAGGGGACGGCGGGGAGCTGTTTTTT.

This rearrangement joins TRBV7-9 to TRBJ2-1, with unresolved D. Trimming removed 1 base at V and 6 bases at J, with 4 bases between. The germline V gene has CDR1 SEHNR and CDR2 FQNEAQ (reference sequence). CDR3 size: 12 residues. The CDR3 DNA is TGTGCCAGCAGCTTAGATCTCAATGAGCAGTTCTTC. As protein: CASSLDLNEQFF.

As DNA, the CDR3 is TGTGCCAGCAGTTTCTCTTCCAGCAATCTGATTAACACTGAAGCTTTCTTT. This sequence encodes CASSFSSSNLINTEAFF. V gene TRBV27 combines with J gene TRBJ1-1, with D unclear. Germline lookup yields CDR1 MNHEY and CDR2 SMNVEV (reference sequence). V was shortened by 3 bases and J by 2 bases, with 19 bases between the two germline ends. This CDR3 has 17 amino acids.